The 6 T cell receptor beta chains below all came from one sample that was sequenced in a study of T-cell reconstitution after alpha-beta-depleted transplantation in children. The TCRbeta library was prepared with unique molecular identifiers. TCRdb re-analysed the PCR reads in MiXCR, keeping a single row per CDR3 protein. The profile shows 250,000 to 300,000 distinct CDR3 sequences, almost 10% of them singletons. The sequenced sample was PBMCs from the stem cell graft donor, obtained from the stem cell graft. The receptors come from a human donor who donated a stem cell graft to a child with SCID.

This chain joins TRBV29-1 and TRBJ2-1; TRBD2 matches at 8 bases. The germline V gene encodes CDR1 SQVTM and CDR2 ANQGSEA. The CDR3 extends over 12 amino acids. V was pared by 6 bases and J by 5 bases, with 3 bases of the junction left unmatched. CDR3: CSVGGANNEQFF. CDR3 DNA sequence: TGCAGCGTCGGGGGGGCTAACAATGAGCAGTTCTTC.

The rearrangement links TRBV5-1 to TRBJ2-7; the D gene could be TRBD1 or TRBD2 (5 bases each). V dropped 1 base and J dropped 0 bases, with 14 bases sitting between them. CDR1 and CDR2 from the germline V gene are SGHRS and YFSETQ. The CDR3 spans 16 residues. Written as DNA, the CDR3 is TGCGCCAGCAGCTTGTCCGGGGCTACCATCTCCTACGAGCAGTACTTC. It specifies CASSLSGATISYEQYF.

This chain links TRBV6-1 with TRBJ2-1; 11 bases are shared with TRBD1. With 5 bases clipped from V and 7 bases from J, the junction kept 10 bases outside the gene matches. CDR1 is MNHNS and CDR2 is SASEGT in the germline V gene. The CDR3 length is 16 residues. The CDR3, as DNA: TGTGCCAGCAGTCCAACACGAGGGACAGGGGGAAATGAGCAGTTCTTC. It is translated as CASSPTRGTGGNEQFF.

This clonotype was found many times. The V call is TRBV7-6, the J call TRBJ2-3, with 11 bases lining up with TRBD2. The CDR3 sequence is 18 residues long. The ends lost 0 bases at V and 2 bases at J; junction bases unmatched: 7. Germline values: CDR1 SGHVS, CDR2 FNYEAQ. CDR3 in DNA: TGTGCCAGCAGCTTAGCGGCTAGCGGGGGGATAAACACAGATACGCAGTATTTT. Translating it yields CASSLAASGGINTDTQYF. Full variable domain (missing parts from reference TRBV7-6 and TRBJ2-3): GAGVSQSPRYKVTKRGQDVALRCDPISGHVSLYWYRQALGQGPEFLTYFNYEAQQDKSGLPNDRFSAERPEGSISTLTIQRTEQRDSAMYRCASSLAASGGINTDTQYFGPGTRLTVL.

This clonotype showed up many times. This chain connects TRBV11-2 to TRBJ2-2, with a tentative D call TRBD1 (6 bases). With 1 base removed from V and 4 bases from J, the gap between germline ends came to 10 bases. Germline CDR1 reads SGHAT; CDR2 reads FQNNGV. This CDR3 comprises 15 residues. For the CDR3, the DNA is TGTGCCAGCAGCTTAGCTGGGGGCTTCACCGGGGAGCTGTTTTTT. It codes for CASSLAGGFTGELFF.

The rearrangement joins TRBV7-3 to TRBJ1-1, with D hard to call. CDR3 length: 13 amino acids. Germline V gene lookup returns CDR1 SGHTA and CDR2 FQGTGA. Deletions cut 5 bases from V and 7 bases from J, with 14 bases between. CDR3 loop: CASSLRRTDEAFF. The CDR3 bases are TGTGCCAGCAGCCTCCGGCGGACGGATGAAGCTTTCTTT.